The T cell receptor (beta chain) described here comes from a study of shared clonotypes between healthy human individuals. Overall study results and limits: Only a few donors were included, so the genetic and exposure-history diversity represented was limited.

The CDR3 contains 13 residues. Germline lookup yields CDR1 LNHDA and CDR2 SQIVND (reference sequence). V was cut by 10 bases and J by 0 bases, with 13 bases left in between. Only in-frame clones appear in the TCRdb table, and some are missing; sequencing was by immunoSEQ multiplex PCR. The data show 450,000 or so clones, 60% to 80% seen once. Study donors comprised healthy, HIV-negative adults devoid of recent acute infection or vaccination. This clone was counted between two and nine times. No antigen is known for it. Sequencing input: PBMCs. The chain carries TRBV19 and TRBJ2-7, with unresolved D. The receptor's source is a woman in her thirties or forties in good health. Some clones in this sample may be carry-over from other donors' samples. In nucleotides, the CDR3 is TGTGCCACCGCACCTAGAAACTCCTACGAGCAGTACTTC. Its protein is CATAPRNSYEQYF.